The 11 T cell receptor beta chains below were found in one sample sequenced in a study of blood T cell repertoires in COVID-19. Repertoires were generated with immunoSEQ multiplex PCR, while TCRdb's copy carries only in-frame clones and drops some. This table has 150,000 to 200,000 clones, 70% to 90% appearing once. The sample taken for sequencing was peripheral blood. These receptors were collected from a man aged 18 to 30 who had recovered from COVID-19.

The CDR3 nucleotides are TGTGCCACCAGTGAGTTAAATAGCGGGAGGGCCGGCACAGATACGCAGTATTTT. Its translation is CATSELNSGRAGTDTQYF. The V call is TRBV24-1, the J call TRBJ2-3, with 11 bases lining up with TRBD2. Germline V gene sequence: CDR1 KGHDR, CDR2 SFDVKD. Trimming at V came to 4 bases and at J to 1 base, leaving 9 bases not matched to a gene. This CDR3 comprises 18 residues.

The chain employs TRBV25-1 and TRBJ2-1; 8 bases match TRBD2. Per germline, CDR1 MGHDK and CDR2 SYGVNS. The CDR3 extends over 16 amino acids. Trimming cost V 6 bases and J 5 bases; bases outside gene matches: 12. The CDR3 spells CASRASYAGGDNEQFF. The CDR3 DNA sequence: TGTGCCAGCAGGGCCTCCTATGCGGGGGGAGACAATGAGCAGTTCTTC.

This CDR3 is CASSSKTGRNEKLFF. The CDR3 nucleotides read TGTGCCAGCAGCTCCAAGACAGGGAGAAATGAAAAACTGTTTTTT. The chain couples TRBV7-2 to TRBJ1-4; 7 positions agree with TRBD1. J lost 5 bases, V lost 4 bases, and 7 bases had no gene match. Looked up from germline, CDR1 is SGHTA and CDR2 is FQGNSA. This CDR3 has 15 residues.

The V gene is TRBV6-1, the J gene TRBJ1-1; D is perhaps TRBD1 (5 bases). This CDR3 is built from 12 residues. Germline lookup yields CDR1 MNHNS and CDR2 SASEGT. V lost 3 bases to trimming and J lost 5 bases, with 7 bases between them. The CDR3 DNA reads as TGTGCCAGCAGTGATAAGGGGACTGAAGCTTTCTTT. This sequence encodes CASSDKGTEAFF.

This chain uses TRBV7-2 with TRBJ2-7; D not resolved. V was pared by 1 base and J by 2 bases, with 9 bases between. Germline V CDR1 and CDR2: SGHTA, FQGNSA. This CDR3 has 14 residues. For the CDR3, the DNA is TGTGCCAGCAGCTTAGTGCGGAACCCCTACGAGCAGTACTTC. It yields the protein CASSLVRNPYEQYF.

The rearrangement links TRBV20-1 to TRBJ2-3; D is ambiguous. The germline V and J ends were trimmed by 4 bases and 3 bases, with 5 bases remaining between them. The germline V gene has CDR1 DFQATT and CDR2 SNEGSKA (reference sequence). The CDR3 runs to 11 residues. CDR3 sequence: CSATGTDTQYF. For the CDR3, the DNA is TGCAGTGCTACCGGGACAGATACGCAGTATTTT.

V usage is TRBV3-1 (or the pseudogene TRBV3-2) and J usage is TRBJ2-1; 9 bases line up with TRBD2. This CDR3 is 17 amino acids long. J lost 2 bases, V lost 3 bases, and 8 bases had no gene match. Per germline, CDR1 LGHDT and CDR2 YNNKEL (reference sequence). The CDR3: CASSQAGSGRTYNEQFF. CDR3 nucleotides: TGTGCCAGCAGCCAGGCCGGTAGCGGGAGAACCTACAATGAGCAGTTCTTC.

The rearrangement uses TRBV28 and TRBJ1-3; D gene uncertain. CDR1 and CDR2 (germline): MDHEN, SYDVKM. The CDR3 extends over 14 amino acids. V lost 4 bases and J lost 5, with 12 bases in between. CDR3 DNA sequence: TGTGCCAGCAGTTACCTACTCGACAGAAACACCATATATTTT. It is translated as CASSYLLDRNTIYF.

This clone came up once. The V gene is TRBV9, the J gene TRBJ1-2; possibly TRBD1 for D (6 bases). The CDR3 loop spans 14 amino acids. V lost 3 bases and J 3 bases, leaving 12 bases between the germline ends. CDR1 and CDR2 (germline): SGDLS, YYNGEE. This chain's CDR3 is CASSAPPGDYGYTF. CDR3 nucleotides: TGTGCCAGCAGCGCCCCCCCAGGGGACTATGGCTACACCTTC.

This CDR3 reads CASSQGGGLREQFF. Here the CDR3 DNA reads TGCGCCAGCAGCCAAGGGGGAGGCCTGAGAGAGCAGTTCTTC. The chain uses TRBV4-3 and TRBJ2-1; D possibly corresponds to TRBD2 (6 bases). V lost 1 base, J lost 10 bases, and 14 bases lay in between. Germline loops: CDR1 LGHNA, CDR2 YSLEER. CDR3 size: 14 residues.

The chain links TRBV3-1 (or the pseudogene TRBV3-2) to TRBJ1-3; possibly TRBD1 for D (6 bases). The CDR3 extends over 16 amino acids. From germline, CDR1 is LGHDT and CDR2 YNNKEL (reference sequence). Trimming left V 1 base short and J 3 bases short, with 13 bases between. This chain's CDR3 is CASSQGSAGVGNTIYF. The CDR3 region has the DNA TGTGCCAGCAGCCAAGGGTCGGCAGGGGTTGGAAACACCATATATTTT.